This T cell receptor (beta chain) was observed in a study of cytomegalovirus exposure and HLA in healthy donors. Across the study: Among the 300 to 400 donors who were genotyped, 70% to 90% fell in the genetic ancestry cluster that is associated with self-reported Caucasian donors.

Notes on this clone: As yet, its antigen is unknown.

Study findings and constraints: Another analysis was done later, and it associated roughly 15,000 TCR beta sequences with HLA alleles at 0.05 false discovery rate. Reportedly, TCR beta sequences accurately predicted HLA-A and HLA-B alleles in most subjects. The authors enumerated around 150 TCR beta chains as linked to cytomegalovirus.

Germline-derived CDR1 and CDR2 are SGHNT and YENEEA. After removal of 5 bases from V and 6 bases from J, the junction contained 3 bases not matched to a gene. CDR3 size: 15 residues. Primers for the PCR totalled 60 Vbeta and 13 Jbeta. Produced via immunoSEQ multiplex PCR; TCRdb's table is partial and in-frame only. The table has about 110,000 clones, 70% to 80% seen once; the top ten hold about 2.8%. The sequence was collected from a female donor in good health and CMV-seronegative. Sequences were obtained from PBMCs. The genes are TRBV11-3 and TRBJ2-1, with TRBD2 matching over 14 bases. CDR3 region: CASSPGLAGGNEQFF. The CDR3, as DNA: TGTGCCAGCAGCCCAGGACTAGCGGGGGGCAATGAGCAGTTCTTC.